This TCR beta chain originates from a study of Ad26.COV2.S vaccination and SARS-CoV-2 variants. Treatment: some 19 received Ad26.COV2.S at low or high dose, single or two shots; about 5 received placebo; per-sample allocation not given. On day 63 after the first injection, vaccine and placebo recipients gave samples. Assay used: immunoSEQ multiplex PCR; TCRdb lists only in-frame clones, some missing. The table lists 350,000 to 500,000 clones, roughly 89% of them singletons. Trimming removed 4 bases at V and 3 bases at J, with 19 bases between. CDR1 is MDHEN, CDR2 SYDVKM, per germline. The CDR3 consists of 16 residues.

The source material was peripheral blood, sampled in a trial of Ad26.COV2.S vaccine versus placebo. The chain is built from TRBV28 and TRBJ2-7; D possibly corresponds to TRBD1 (6 bases). The sequence came from a person between 18 and 65 years old who received the Ad26.COV2.S COVID-19 vaccine or a placebo. The CDR3 loop is CASSSRFQGMDYEQYF. The DNA of the CDR3 is TGTGCCAGCAGTTCGCGATTCCAGGGGATGGACTACGAGCAGTACTTC.